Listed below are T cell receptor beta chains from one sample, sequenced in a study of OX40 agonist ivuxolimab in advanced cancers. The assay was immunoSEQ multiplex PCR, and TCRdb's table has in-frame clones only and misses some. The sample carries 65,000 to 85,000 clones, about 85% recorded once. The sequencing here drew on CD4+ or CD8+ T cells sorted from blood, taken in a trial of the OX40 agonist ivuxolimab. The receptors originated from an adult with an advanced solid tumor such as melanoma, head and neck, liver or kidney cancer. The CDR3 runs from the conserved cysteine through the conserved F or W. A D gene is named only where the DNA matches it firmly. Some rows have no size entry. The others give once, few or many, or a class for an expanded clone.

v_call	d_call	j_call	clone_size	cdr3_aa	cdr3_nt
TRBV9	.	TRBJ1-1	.	CASSEWVGGTEAFF	TGTGCCAGCAGCGAATGGGTCGGAGGCACTGAAGCTTTCTTT
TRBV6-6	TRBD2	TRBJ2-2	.	CASRRGSGDTGELFF	TGTGCCAGCAGACGGGGTAGCGGGGACACCGGGGAGCTGTTTTTT
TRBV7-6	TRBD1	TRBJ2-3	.	CASSQGGATGTDTQYF	TGTGCCAGCAGCCAAGGGGGCGCAACTGGCACAGATACGCAGTATTTT
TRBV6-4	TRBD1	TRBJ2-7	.	CASRRTGAPSYEQYF	TGTGCCAGCAGGCGGACAGGGGCCCCCTCCTACGAGCAGTACTTC
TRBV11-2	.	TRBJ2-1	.	CASSLGPGSSYNEQFF	TGTGCCAGCAGCTTAGGCCCCGGGAGCTCCTACAATGAGCAGTTCTTC
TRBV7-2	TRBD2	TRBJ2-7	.	CASSPRTSGGPTFSYEQYF	TGTGCCAGCAGCCCCCGGACTAGCGGGGGGCCTACTTTCTCCTACGAGCAGTACTTC
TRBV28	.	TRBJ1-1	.	CASSLITGLNTEAFF	TGTGCCAGCAGTTTAATTACAGGCCTGAACACTGAAGCTTTCTTT
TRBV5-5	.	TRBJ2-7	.	CASSLSMGGYEQYF	TGTGCCAGCAGCTTGAGTATGGGGGGATACGAGCAGTACTTC
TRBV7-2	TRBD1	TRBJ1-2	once	CASSPGLFGQGNYGYTF	TGTGCCAGCAGCCCGGGATTATTCGGACAGGGAAACTATGGCTACACCTTC
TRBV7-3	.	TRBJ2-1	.	CASSPRGGAGDEQFF	TGTGCCAGCAGCCCCCGAGGAGGGGCAGGGGATGAGCAGTTCTTC
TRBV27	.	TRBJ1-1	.	CASSLSGGRENTEAFF	TGTGCCAGCAGTTTATCAGGGGGGCGAGAGAACACTGAAGCTTTCTTT
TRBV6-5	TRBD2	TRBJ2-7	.	CASSYSTSGSYEQYF	TGTGCCAGCAGTTACTCGACTAGCGGTTCCTACGAGCAGTACTTC
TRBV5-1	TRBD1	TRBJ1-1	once	CASSLGTQGWTEAFF	TGCGCCAGCAGCTTGGGGACACAGGGGTGGACTGAAGCTTTCTTT
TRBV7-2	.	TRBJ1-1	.	CASSPGQYEAFF	TGTGCCAGCAGCCCAGGACAGTATGAAGCTTTCTTT
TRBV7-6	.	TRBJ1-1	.	CASSLSARYANTEAFF	TGTGCCAGCAGCTTAAGTGCTCGTTATGCGAACACTGAAGCTTTCTTT
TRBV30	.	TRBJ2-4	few	CAWSGVVQGDIQYF	TGTGCCTGGAGTGGAGTCGTACAGGGCGACATTCAGTACTTC
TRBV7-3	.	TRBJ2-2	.	CASSLKGRGAGELFF	TGTGCCAGCAGCTTAAAAGGACGAGGGGCCGGGGAGCTGTTTTTT
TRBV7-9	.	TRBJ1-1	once	CASRHGRAMNTEAFF	TGTGCCAGCAGACACGGAAGGGCCATGAACACTGAAGCTTTCTTT
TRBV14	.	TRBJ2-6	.	CASSPWGDWANVLTF	TGTGCCAGCAGCCCTTGGGGAGACTGGGCCAACGTCCTGACTTTC
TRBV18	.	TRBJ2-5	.	CASSQRADSQETQYF	TGTGCCAGCTCACAACGTGCGGACAGCCAAGAGACCCAGTACTTC
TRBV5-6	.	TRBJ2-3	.	CASSFSPRPSSTDTQYF	TGTGCCAGCAGCTTCTCACCCCGGCCCTCTAGCACAGATACGCAGTATTTT
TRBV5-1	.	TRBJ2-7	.	CASSLTLATYEQYF	TGCGCCAGCAGCTTGACACTGGCGACCTACGAGCAGTACTTC
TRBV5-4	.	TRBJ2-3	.	CASSLKGADTQYF	TGTGCCAGCAGCCTAAAGGGTGCAGATACGCAGTATTTT
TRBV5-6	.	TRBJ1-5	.	CASSFSGLQVSDQPQHF	TGTGCCAGCAGCTTCTCGGGCCTCCAGGTGTCGGATCAGCCCCAGCATTTT
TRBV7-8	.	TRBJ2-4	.	CASSLRLAGSKNIQYF	TGTGCCAGCAGCTTACGATTGGCGGGAAGCAAAAACATTCAGTACTTC
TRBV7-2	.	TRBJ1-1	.	CASSLVDLNTEAFF	TGTGCCAGCAGCTTAGTGGACCTTAACACTGAAGCTTTCTTT
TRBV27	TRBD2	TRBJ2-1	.	CASSPSGSAPYNEQFF	TGTGCCAGCAGTCCTAGCGGGAGTGCACCCTACAATGAGCAGTTCTTC
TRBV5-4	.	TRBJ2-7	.	CASSPTGRDSYEQYF	TGTGCCAGCAGCCCGACTGGGCGGGACTCCTACGAGCAGTACTTC
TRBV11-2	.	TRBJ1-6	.	CASSLESGANSPLHF	TGTGCCAGCAGCTTAGAATCGGGGGCAAATTCACCCCTCCACTTT
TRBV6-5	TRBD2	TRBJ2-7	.	CASGWGGSEQYF	TGTGCCAGCGGGTGGGGGGGTAGCGAGCAGTACTTC
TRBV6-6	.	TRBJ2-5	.	CASSVQSTFLETQYF	TGTGCCAGCAGTGTACAGAGCACCTTCCTCGAGACCCAGTACTTC
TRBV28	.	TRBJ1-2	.	CASSSGSSGGYGYTF	TGTGCCAGCAGTTCAGGGTCCTCGGGCGGCTATGGCTACACCTTC
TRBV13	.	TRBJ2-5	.	CASSIPRDSRGGTQYF	TGTGCCAGCAGCATCCCGCGGGACTCCCGGGGAGGGACCCAGTACTTC
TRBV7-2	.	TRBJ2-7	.	CASSIGTPYEQYF	TGTGCCAGCAGTATAGGGACACCCTACGAGCAGTACTTC
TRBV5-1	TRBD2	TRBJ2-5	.	CASSTSGRRETQYF	TGCGCCAGCAGCACAAGCGGGAGGAGGGAGACCCAGTACTTC
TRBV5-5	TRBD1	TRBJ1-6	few	CASSYRTGENSPLHF	TGTGCCAGCAGCTATCGGACAGGGGAGAATTCACCCCTCCACTTT
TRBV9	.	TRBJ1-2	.	CASSVGAGDYGYTF	TGTGCCAGCAGCGTAGGGGCAGGGGACTATGGCTACACCTTC
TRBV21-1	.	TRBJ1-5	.	CASSKALWGISNQPQHF	TGTGCCAGCAGCAAAGCGCTTTGGGGAATCAGCAATCAGCCCCAGCATTTT
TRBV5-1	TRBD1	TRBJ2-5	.	CASSLTGGRETQYF	TGCGCCAGCAGCTTAACAGGGGGCAGGGAGACCCAGTACTTC
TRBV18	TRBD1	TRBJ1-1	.	CASSPPGQGRINTEAFF	TGTGCCAGCTCACCACCGGGACAGGGAAGAATCAACACTGAAGCTTTCTTT
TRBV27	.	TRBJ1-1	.	CASSRNIMNTEAFF	TGTGCCAGCAGTCGTAACATAATGAACACTGAAGCTTTCTTT
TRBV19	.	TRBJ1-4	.	CASSLLFF	TGTGCCAGTAGCCTTTTGTTTTTT
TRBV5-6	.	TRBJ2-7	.	CASSLVGYEQYF	TGTGCCAGCAGCTTGGTAGGGTACGAGCAGTACTTC
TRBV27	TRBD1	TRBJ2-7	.	CASSSRRTGDYEQYF	TGTGCCAGCAGTTCGCGCCGGACAGGGGACTACGAGCAGTACTTC
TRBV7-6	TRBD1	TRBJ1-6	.	CASSSDRPTYNSPLHF	TGTGCCAGCAGTTCGGACAGGCCGACTTATAATTCACCCCTCCACTTT
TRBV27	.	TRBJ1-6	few	CASSLFGSPLHF	TGTGCCAGCAGTTTATTCGGTTCACCCCTCCACTTT
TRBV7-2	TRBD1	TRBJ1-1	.	CASSLVARGLAEAFF	TGTGCCAGCAGCTTAGTGGCCAGGGGGCTCGCTGAAGCTTTCTTT
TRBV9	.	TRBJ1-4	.	CASNRLGSNEKLFF	TGTGCCAGCAACCGCCTGGGGAGTAATGAAAAACTGTTTTTT
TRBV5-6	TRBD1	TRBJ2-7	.	CASSPRDRKAYEQYF	TGTGCCAGCAGCCCCCGGGACAGGAAGGCCTACGAGCAGTACTTC
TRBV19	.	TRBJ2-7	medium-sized	CASSIVWGGGPYEQYF	TGTGCCAGTAGTATCGTTTGGGGAGGGGGCCCCTACGAGCAGTACTTC
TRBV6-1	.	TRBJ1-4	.	CASSEGEGWAVEKLFF	TGTGCCAGCAGTGAAGGTGAAGGGTGGGCGGTTGAAAAACTGTTTTTT
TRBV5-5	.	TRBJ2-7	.	CASSKLQGYEQYF	TGTGCCAGCAGCAAGCTTCAGGGGTACGAGCAGTACTTC
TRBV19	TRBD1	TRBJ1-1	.	CASPEGQGDTEAFF	TGTGCCAGTCCTGAAGGACAGGGGGACACTGAAGCTTTCTTT
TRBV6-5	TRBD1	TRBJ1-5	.	CASRPGDRGGQPQHF	TGTGCCAGCAGACCCGGGGACAGGGGTGGTCAGCCCCAACATTTT